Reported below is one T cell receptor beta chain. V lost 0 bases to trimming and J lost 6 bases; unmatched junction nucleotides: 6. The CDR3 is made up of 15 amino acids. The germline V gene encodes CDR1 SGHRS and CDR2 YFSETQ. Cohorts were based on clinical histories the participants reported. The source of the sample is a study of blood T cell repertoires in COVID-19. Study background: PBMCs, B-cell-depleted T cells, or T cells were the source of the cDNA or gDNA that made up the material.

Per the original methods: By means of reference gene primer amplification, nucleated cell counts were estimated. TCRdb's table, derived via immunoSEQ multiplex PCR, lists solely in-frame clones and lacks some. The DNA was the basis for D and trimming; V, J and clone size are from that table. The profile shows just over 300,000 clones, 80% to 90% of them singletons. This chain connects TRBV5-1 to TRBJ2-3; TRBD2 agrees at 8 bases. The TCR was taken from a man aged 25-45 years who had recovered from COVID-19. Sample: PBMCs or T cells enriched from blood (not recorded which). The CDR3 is CASSLVAGPRDTQYF. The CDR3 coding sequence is TGCGCCAGCAGCTTGGTAGCGGGGCCCCGGGATACGCAGTATTTT.